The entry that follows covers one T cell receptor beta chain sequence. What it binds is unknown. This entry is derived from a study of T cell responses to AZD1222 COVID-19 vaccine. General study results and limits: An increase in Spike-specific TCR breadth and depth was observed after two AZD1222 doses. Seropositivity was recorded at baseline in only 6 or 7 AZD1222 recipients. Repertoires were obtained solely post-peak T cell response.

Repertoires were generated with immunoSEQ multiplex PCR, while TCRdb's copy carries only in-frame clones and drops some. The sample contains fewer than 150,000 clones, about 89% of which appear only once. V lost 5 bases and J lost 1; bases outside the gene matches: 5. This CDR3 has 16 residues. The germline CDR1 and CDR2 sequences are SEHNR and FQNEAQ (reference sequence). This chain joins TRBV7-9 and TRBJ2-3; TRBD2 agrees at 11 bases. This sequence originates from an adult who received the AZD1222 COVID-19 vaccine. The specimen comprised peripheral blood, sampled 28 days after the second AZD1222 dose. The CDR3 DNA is TGTGCCAGCAGCCCGACGGGACTAGCGGGCACAGATACGCAGTATTTT. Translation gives CASSPTGLAGTDTQYF.